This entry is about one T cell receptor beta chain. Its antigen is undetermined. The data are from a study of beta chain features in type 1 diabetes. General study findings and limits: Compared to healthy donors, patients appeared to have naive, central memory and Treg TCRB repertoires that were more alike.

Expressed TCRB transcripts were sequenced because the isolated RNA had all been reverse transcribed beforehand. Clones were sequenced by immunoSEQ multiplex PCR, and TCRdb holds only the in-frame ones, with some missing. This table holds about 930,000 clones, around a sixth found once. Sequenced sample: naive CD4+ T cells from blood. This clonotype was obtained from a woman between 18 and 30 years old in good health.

The DNA for the CDR3 is TGTGCCAGCAGACCGGGGACAGGGGTCCGGACCTACGAGCAGTACTTC. It yields the protein CASRPGTGVRTYEQYF. This chain uses TRBV6-6 with TRBJ2-7; 10 positions match TRBD1. This CDR3 contains 16 residues. With 6 bases clipped from V and 2 bases from J, the junction kept 10 bases outside the gene matches. CDR1 MNHNY and CDR2 SVGAGI come from the germline V gene (reference sequence).